This T cell receptor (beta chain) was found in a study of Siglec-9 on CD8 T cells in melanoma. A note on this clone: As yet, its antigen is unknown.

Germline V gene data show CDR1 as SGHTA and CDR2 as FQGNSA. The CDR3 consists of 15 residues. The V end lost 5 bases, the J end lost 0 bases, and 11 bases lay between the germline ends. Findings and caveats of the study: In melanoma tumors, a Siglec-9-marked effector memory CD8+ subset reportedly appeared to accumulate.

TCRdb's table, derived via immunoSEQ multiplex PCR, lists solely in-frame clones and lacks some. This sample carries 30,000 to 45,000 clones, 65% to 85% of them seen once, and the ten largest clones take less than 2%. This TCR derives from a human donor in good health. The chain is built from TRBV7-2 and TRBJ2-1, with D unresolved. What was sequenced was Siglec-9- CD8+ T cells sorted from blood. This CDR3 is CASSPTPSSYNEQFF. The CDR3 DNA sequence: TGTGCCAGCAGCCCGACACCGAGCTCCTACAATGAGCAGTTCTTC.